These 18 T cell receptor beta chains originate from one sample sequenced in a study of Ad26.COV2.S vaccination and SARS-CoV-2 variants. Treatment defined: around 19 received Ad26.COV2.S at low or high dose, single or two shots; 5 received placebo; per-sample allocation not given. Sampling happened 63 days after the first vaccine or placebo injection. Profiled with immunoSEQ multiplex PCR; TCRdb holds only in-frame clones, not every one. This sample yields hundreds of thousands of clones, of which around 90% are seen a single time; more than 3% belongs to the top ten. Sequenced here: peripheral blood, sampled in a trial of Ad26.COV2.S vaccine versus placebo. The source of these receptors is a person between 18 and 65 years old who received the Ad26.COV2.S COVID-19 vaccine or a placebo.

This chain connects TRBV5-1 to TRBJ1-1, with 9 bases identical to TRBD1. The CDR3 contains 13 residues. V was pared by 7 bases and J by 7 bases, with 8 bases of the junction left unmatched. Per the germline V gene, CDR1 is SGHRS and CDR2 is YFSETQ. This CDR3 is CASGRDREIEAFF. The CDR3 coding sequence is TGCGCCAGCGGAAGGGACAGGGAGATTGAAGCTTTCTTT.

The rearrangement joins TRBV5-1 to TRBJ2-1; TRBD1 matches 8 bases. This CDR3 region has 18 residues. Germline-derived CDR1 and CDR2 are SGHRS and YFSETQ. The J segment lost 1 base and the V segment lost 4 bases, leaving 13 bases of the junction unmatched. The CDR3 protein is CASSPPRTGWTSYNEQFF. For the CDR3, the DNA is TGCGCCAGCAGCCCCCCCAGGACAGGGTGGACGTCCTACAATGAGCAGTTCTTC.

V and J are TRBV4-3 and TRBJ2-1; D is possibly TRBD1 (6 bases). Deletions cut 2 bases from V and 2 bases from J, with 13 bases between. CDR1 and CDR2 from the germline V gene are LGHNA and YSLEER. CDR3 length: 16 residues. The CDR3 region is CASSQSAGVTYNEQFF. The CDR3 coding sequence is TGCGCCAGCAGCCAATCCGCAGGGGTCACCTACAATGAGCAGTTCTTC.

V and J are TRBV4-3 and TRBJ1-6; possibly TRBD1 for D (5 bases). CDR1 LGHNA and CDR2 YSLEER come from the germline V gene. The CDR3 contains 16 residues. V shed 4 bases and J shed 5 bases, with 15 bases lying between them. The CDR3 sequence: CASSPDPGGDNSPLHF. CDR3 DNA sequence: TGCGCCAGCAGCCCGGACCCCGGGGGAGATAATTCACCCCTCCACTTT.

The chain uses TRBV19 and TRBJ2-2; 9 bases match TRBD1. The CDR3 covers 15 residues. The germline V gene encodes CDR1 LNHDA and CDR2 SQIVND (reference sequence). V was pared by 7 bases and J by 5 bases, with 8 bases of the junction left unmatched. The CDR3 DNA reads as TGTGCCAGTATGACAGGGGGACAGGATACCGGGGAGCTGTTTTTT. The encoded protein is CASMTGGQDTGELFF. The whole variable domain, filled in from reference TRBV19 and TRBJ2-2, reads DGGITQSPKYLFRKEGQNVTLSCEQNLNHDAMYWYRQDPGQGLRLIYYSQIVNDFQKGDIAEGYSVSREKKESFPLTVTSAQKNPTAFYLCASMTGGQDTGELFFGEGSRLTVL.

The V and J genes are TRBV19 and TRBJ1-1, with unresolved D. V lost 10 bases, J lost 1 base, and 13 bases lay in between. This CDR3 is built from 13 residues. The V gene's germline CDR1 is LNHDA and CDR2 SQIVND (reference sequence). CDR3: CATTSGSNTEAFF. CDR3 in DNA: TGTGCCACCACGAGCGGGTCGAACACTGAAGCTTTCTTT. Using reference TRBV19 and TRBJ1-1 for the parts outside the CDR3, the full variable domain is DGGITQSPKYLFRKEGQNVTLSCEQNLNHDAMYWYRQDPGQGLRLIYYSQIVNDFQKGDIAEGYSVSREKKESFPLTVTSAQKNPTAFYLCATTSGSNTEAFFGQGTRLTVV.

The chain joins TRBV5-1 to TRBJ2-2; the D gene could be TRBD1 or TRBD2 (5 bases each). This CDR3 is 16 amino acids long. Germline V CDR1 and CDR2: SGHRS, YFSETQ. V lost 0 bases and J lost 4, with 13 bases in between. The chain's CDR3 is CASSLGGERGTGELFF. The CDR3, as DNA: TGCGCCAGCAGCTTGGGAGGGGAGAGGGGCACCGGGGAGCTGTTTTTT.

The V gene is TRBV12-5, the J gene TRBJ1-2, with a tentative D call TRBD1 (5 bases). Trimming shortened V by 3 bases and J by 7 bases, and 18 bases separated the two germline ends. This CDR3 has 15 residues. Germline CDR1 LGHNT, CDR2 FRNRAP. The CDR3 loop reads CASGFWGVGFGGYTF. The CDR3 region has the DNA TGTGCTAGTGGTTTTTGGGGCGTAGGGTTTGGTGGCTACACCTTC.

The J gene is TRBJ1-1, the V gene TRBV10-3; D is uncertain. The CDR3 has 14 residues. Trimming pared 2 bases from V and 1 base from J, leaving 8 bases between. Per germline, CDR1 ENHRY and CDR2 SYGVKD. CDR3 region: CAISEPSGNTEAFF. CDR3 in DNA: TGTGCCATCAGTGAGCCCTCGGGGAACACTGAAGCTTTCTTT.

The DNA for the CDR3 is TGTGCCAGCAGCGTGTACAGGGGGCTCGAGCAGTACTTC. It is translated as CASSVYRGLEQYF. The chain links TRBV7-2 to TRBJ2-7, with 9 bases identical to TRBD1. Trimming at V came to 5 bases and at J to 6 bases, leaving 5 bases not matched to a gene. Germline CDR1 reads SGHTA; CDR2 reads FQGNSA. The CDR3 is 13 residues long.

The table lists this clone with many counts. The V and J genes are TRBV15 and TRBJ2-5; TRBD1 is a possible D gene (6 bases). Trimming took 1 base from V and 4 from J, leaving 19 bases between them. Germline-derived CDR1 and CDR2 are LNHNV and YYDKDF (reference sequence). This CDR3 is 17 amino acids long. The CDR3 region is CATSRGGGGGSGETQYF. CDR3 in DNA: TGTGCCACCAGCAGAGGAGGAGGTGGGGGCTCGGGAGAGACCCAGTACTTC.

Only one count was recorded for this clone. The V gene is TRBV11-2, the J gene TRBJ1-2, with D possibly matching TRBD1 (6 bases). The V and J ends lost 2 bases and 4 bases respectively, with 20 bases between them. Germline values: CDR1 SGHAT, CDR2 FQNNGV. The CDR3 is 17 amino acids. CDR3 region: CASSLNNLAGDVYGYTF. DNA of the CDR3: TGTGCCAGCAGCTTAAACAACTTGGCAGGGGATGTCTATGGCTACACCTTC.

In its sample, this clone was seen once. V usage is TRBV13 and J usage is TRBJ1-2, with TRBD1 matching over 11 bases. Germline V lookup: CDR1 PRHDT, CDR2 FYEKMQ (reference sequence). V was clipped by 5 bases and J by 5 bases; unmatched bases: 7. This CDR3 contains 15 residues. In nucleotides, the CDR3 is TGTGCCAGCAGCCCGTGGACAGGGGGCGTATATGGCTACACCTTC. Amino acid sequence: CASSPWTGGVYGYTF.

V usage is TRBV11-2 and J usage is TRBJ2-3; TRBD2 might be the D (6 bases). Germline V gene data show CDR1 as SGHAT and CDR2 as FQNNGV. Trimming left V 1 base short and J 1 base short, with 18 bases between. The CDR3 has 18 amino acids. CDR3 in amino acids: CASSLGEASSHRTDTQYF. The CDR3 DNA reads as TGTGCCAGCAGCTTAGGGGAGGCTAGCTCCCACCGCACAGATACGCAGTATTTT.

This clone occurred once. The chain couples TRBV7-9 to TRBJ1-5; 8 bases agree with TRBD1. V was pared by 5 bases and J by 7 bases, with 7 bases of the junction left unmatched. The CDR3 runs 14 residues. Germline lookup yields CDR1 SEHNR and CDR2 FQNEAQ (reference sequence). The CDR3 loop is CASSMGQEGQPQHF. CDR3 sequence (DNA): TGTGCCAGCAGCATGGGACAGGAGGGGCAGCCCCAGCATTTT. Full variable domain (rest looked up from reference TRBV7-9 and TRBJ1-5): DTGVSQNPRHKITKRGQNVTFRCDPISEHNRLYWYRQTLGQGPEFLTYFQNEAQLEKSRLLSDRFSAERPKGSFSTLEIQRTEQGDSAMYLCASSMGQEGQPQHFGDGTRLSIL.

As DNA, the CDR3 is TGTGCCAGCAGACAGGAAAGCGGGGTAGTTAATGAGCAGTTCTTC. Translating it yields CASRQESGVVNEQFF. V is TRBV6-4 and J is TRBJ2-1, with 7 bases aligning to TRBD2. V gave up 6 bases and J gave up 7 bases; unmatched junction bases: 12. CDR3 size: 15 residues. Germline values: CDR1 MRHNA, CDR2 SNTAGT.

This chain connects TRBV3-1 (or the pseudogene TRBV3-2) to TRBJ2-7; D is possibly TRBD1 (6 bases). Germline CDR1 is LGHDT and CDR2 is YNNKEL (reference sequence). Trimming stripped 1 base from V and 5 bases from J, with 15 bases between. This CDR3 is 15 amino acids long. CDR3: CASSQVTGRPDEQYF. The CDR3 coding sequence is TGTGCCAGCAGCCAAGTTACAGGGAGACCCGACGAGCAGTACTTC.

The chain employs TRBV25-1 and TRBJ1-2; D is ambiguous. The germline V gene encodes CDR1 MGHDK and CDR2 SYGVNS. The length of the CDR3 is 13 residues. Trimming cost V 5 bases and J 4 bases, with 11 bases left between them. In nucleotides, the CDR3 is TGTGCCAGCAGTCTGGGCTTAGGCTATGGCTACACCTTC. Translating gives CASSLGLGYGYTF.